Each of the 29 T cell receptor beta chains below was sequenced from the same sample in a study of blood T cell repertoires in COVID-19. Generated by immunoSEQ multiplex PCR, the TCRdb table keeps only in-frame clones and is missing some. The sample has approximately 220,000 clones, roughly 86% seen once. Sequencing was carried out using PBMCs or T cells enriched from blood (not recorded which). The source is a woman between 25 and 40 years old with acute COVID-19.

The genes are TRBV2 and TRBJ1-6; D possibly corresponds to TRBD1 (5 bases). CDR3 length: 14 amino acids. The V and J ends lost 6 bases and 0 bases respectively, with 6 bases between them. Germline CDR1 and CDR2: SNHLY and FYNNEI. Here the CDR3 DNA reads TGTGCCAGCAGAGGGGACTCCTATAATTCACCCCTCCACTTT. As protein: CASRGDSYNSPLHF.

A single count supports this clone. The genes are TRBV10-2 and TRBJ1-2, with TRBD1 as a possible D gene (6 bases). Trimming took off 10 bases at V and 10 bases at J, with 19 bases between the two ends. The germline CDR1 and CDR2 sequences are WSHSY and SAAADI. The CDR3 loop spans 12 amino acids. CDR3 residues: CATSYREVDYTF. The DNA for the CDR3 is TGCGCCACCTCCTACAGGGAAGTTGACTACACCTTC.

The chain links TRBV6-5 to TRBJ2-3; D gene ambiguous. In germline, CDR1 is MNHEY, CDR2 SVGAGI. The V end was cut by 5 bases, the J end by 3 bases, with 12 bases between. This CDR3 is built from 14 residues. CDR3 nucleotides: TGTGCCAGCAGTCGCCAGGTCAGGACAGATACGCAGTATTTT. It yields the protein CASSRQVRTDTQYF.

A few counts support this clone. The chain uses TRBV2 and TRBJ2-7; weak D call: TRBD2 (5 bases). V dropped 4 bases and J dropped 2 bases, with 24 bases sitting between them. The CDR3 sequence is 18 residues long. Germline lookup yields CDR1 SNHLY and CDR2 FYNNEI. In nucleotides, the CDR3 is TGTGCCAGCAGTGGCGGCGCCATTCGGACTGTGGGGACCTACGAGCAGTACTTC. Protein product: CASSGGAIRTVGTYEQYF.

This clone was found a few times. The chain recombines TRBV4-1 with TRBJ1-5; TRBD1 might be the D (6 bases). The CDR3 is 17 residues long. The ends were cut back, 0 bases at V and 0 bases at J, with 12 bases in the middle. Germline CDR1 reads MGHRA; CDR2 reads YSYEKL. CDR3 nucleotide sequence: TGCGCCAGCAGCCAAGATTTCGGGGGGCTTAGCAATCAGCCCCAGCATTTT. Its protein is CASSQDFGGLSNQPQHF.

This chain links TRBV6-6 with TRBJ2-1, with TRBD2 matching 8 bases. The V gene's germline CDR1 is MNHNY and CDR2 SVGAGI (reference sequence). The CDR3 runs to 15 residues. V was pared by 7 bases and J by 7 bases, with 12 bases of the junction left unmatched. The CDR3 loop is CASTMGTSRGNEQFF. The CDR3 DNA is TGTGCCAGCACCATGGGGACTAGTCGGGGTAATGAGCAGTTCTTC.

This sequence joins TRBV15 and TRBJ2-7; the D gene is possibly TRBD2 (6 bases). Germline V gene sequence: CDR1 LNHNV, CDR2 YYDKDF (reference sequence). The CDR3 has 12 residues. The V end was cut by 1 base, the J end by 5 bases, with 6 bases between. CDR3 coding DNA: TGTGCCACCAGCAGAGGGGGGGACGAGCAGTACTTC. It encodes CATSRGGDEQYF.

The genes are TRBV5-1 and TRBJ2-5; maybe TRBD2 (7 bases). Germline CDR1 is SGHRS and CDR2 is YFSETQ. V was cut by 5 bases and J by 5 bases, with 13 bases left in between. This CDR3 region has 13 residues. The CDR3 DNA reads as TGCGCCAGCAGATATGGGGGGGGCGAGACCCAGTACTTC. Translated, it gives CASRYGGGETQYF.

This clone occurred many times. The genes are TRBV6-5 and TRBJ2-3; D may be TRBD1 (5 bases). The CDR3 has 15 residues. Germline V CDR1 and CDR2: MNHEY, SVGAGI. V was pared by 5 bases and J by 1 base, with 13 bases between. CDR3 protein: CASSRGLGGTDTQYF. CDR3 nucleotides: TGTGCCAGCAGTAGGGGTCTAGGAGGCACAGATACGCAGTATTTT.

The J gene is TRBJ2-1, the V gene TRBV11-2, with 10 positions matching TRBD2. The CDR3 contains 17 residues. Germline CDR1 is SGHAT and CDR2 is FQNNGV. The V segment lost 5 bases and the J segment 10 bases; nucleotides outside the gene matches: 17. CDR3 in amino acids: CASSPLSGLAEGGEQFF. The CDR3 DNA reads TGTGCCAGCAGCCCCCTCTCTGGACTAGCGGAGGGGGGGGAGCAGTTCTTC.

V gene TRBV27 combines with J gene TRBJ1-5; D remains unclear. The germline CDR1 and CDR2 sequences are MNHEY and SMNVEV (reference sequence). The CDR3 has 14 residues. V shed 3 bases and J shed 3 bases, with 9 bases lying between them. DNA of the CDR3: TGTGCCAGCAGTTTGGGCTTCTTCAATCAGCCCCAGCATTTT. This encodes CASSLGFFNQPQHF.

The chain recombines TRBV7-6 with TRBJ2-2; D not resolved. The CDR3 covers 13 residues. The germline V gene encodes CDR1 SGHVS and CDR2 FNYEAQ. The V end lost 3 bases, the J end lost 5 bases, and 7 bases lay between the germline ends. CDR3: CASSFFGTGELFF. Here the CDR3 DNA reads TGTGCCAGCAGCTTTTTCGGGACCGGGGAGCTGTTTTTT.

This chain joins TRBV6-2 or TRBV6-3 and TRBJ1-5, with D possibly matching TRBD1 (5 bases). The CDR3 contains 15 residues. Germline values: CDR1 MNHEY, CDR2 SVGEGT. The V end was cut by 2 bases, the J end by 5 bases, with 13 bases between. This CDR3 is CASSYGAEYYQPQHF. The CDR3, as DNA: TGTGCCAGCAGTTACGGGGCAGAGTATTATCAGCCCCAGCATTTT.

The V call is TRBV18, the J call TRBJ2-3; 7 bases match TRBD2. Germline V gene lookup returns CDR1 KGHSH and CDR2 LQKENI. The CDR3 spans 18 residues. Losses at the gene ends were 0 bases for V and 2 bases for J; bases not matched to a gene: 11. CDR3 amino acids: CASSPPSGGSQFTDTQYF. The CDR3 DNA is TGTGCCAGCTCACCACCGTCGGGAGGCTCACAATTCACAGATACGCAGTATTTT.

CDR3 protein: CASRSGQGKTEAFF. The CDR3 nucleotides read TGTGCCAGTAGAAGCGGACAGGGGAAAACTGAAGCTTTCTTT. The rearrangement links TRBV19 to TRBJ1-1; TRBD1 matches at 9 bases. Germline lookup yields CDR1 LNHDA and CDR2 SQIVND (reference sequence). CDR3 length: 14 residues. The V segment lost 6 bases and the J segment 5 bases; nucleotides outside the gene matches: 7.

The DNA of the CDR3 is TGCGCCAGCAGCCAAGAAGGCGGCTCCAACTACGAGCAGTACTTC. Translated, it gives CASSQEGGSNYEQYF. V is TRBV4-3 and J is TRBJ2-7; unclear D gene. The V gene lost 0 bases and the J gene lost 3 bases, with 12 bases spanning the gap. Germline CDR1 LGHNA, CDR2 YSLEER. The CDR3 consists of 15 residues.

V is TRBV19 and J is TRBJ1-5, with 8 positions matching TRBD1. V was pared by 2 bases and J by 7 bases, with 13 bases of the junction left unmatched. Germline V CDR1 and CDR2: LNHDA, SQIVND (reference sequence). This CDR3 is 17 amino acids long. The CDR3 loop is CASSIPTGDLLRQPQHF. The CDR3 DNA is TGTGCCAGTAGTATACCGACAGGGGACCTTCTTAGGCAGCCCCAGCATTTT.

The rearrangement uses TRBV6-6 and TRBJ1-5, with 12 bases aligning to TRBD1. The ends lost 5 bases at V and 7 bases at J; junction bases unmatched: 9. The CDR3 has 16 amino acids. Germline V gene sequence: CDR1 MNHNY, CDR2 SVGAGI (reference sequence). The CDR3 is CASSGDRGLGEQPQHF. The CDR3, as DNA: TGTGCCAGCAGTGGGGACAGGGGGCTAGGTGAGCAGCCCCAGCATTTT.

V usage is TRBV9 and J usage is TRBJ1-2; D gene unclear. Germline CDR1 is SGDLS and CDR2 is YYNGEE. CDR3 length: 15 residues. V was cut by 4 bases and J by 5 bases, with 18 bases left in between. The CDR3 DNA reads TGTGCCAGCAGCCTCGCCGGGGATTCCTTGTATGGCTACACCTTC. Translating gives CASSLAGDSLYGYTF.

The V gene is TRBV30, the J gene TRBJ1-3; TRBD1 agrees at 7 bases. The CDR3 has 14 amino acids. Unmatched junction bases numbered 10, after V lost 7 bases and J lost 4 bases. CDR1 GTSNPN and CDR2 SVGIG come from the germline V gene (reference sequence). The CDR3 nucleotides are TGTGCCTCGGAGACAGGGCACGGCGGAAACACCATATATTTT. Translating gives CASETGHGGNTIYF.

This rearrangement joins TRBV12-1 to TRBJ2-7; no DNA check was done on the table's D call, TRBD1. TRBV12-1 is flagged as a pseudogene. The CDR3 sequence is 13 residues long. CDR3 loop: CATRQEQAYEQYF. CDR3 coding DNA: TGTGCCACCCGACAAGAACAAGCCTACGAGCAGTACTTC.

This chain uses TRBV15 with TRBJ1-2; no definite D call. Germline V lookup: CDR1 LNHNV, CDR2 YYDKDF (reference sequence). The CDR3 totals 16 residues. The V and J ends lost 0 bases and 5 bases respectively, with 16 bases between them. In nucleotides, the CDR3 is TGTGCCACCAGCAGAGATCGGGGTTTTACGGATTATGGCTACACCTTC. Translation gives CATSRDRGFTDYGYTF.

The J gene is TRBJ2-1, the V gene TRBV7-6, with 13 bases lining up with TRBD2. V shed 5 bases and J 9 bases; nucleotides not matched to a gene: 13. The CDR3 covers 17 residues. Germline loops: CDR1 SGHVS, CDR2 FNYEAQ. CDR3 DNA sequence: TGTGCCAGCAGCGGACAACCGGGACTAGCGGGGTGGGGTGAGCAGTTCTTC. Translation gives CASSGQPGLAGWGEQFF.

The genes are TRBV4-3 and TRBJ2-7; 9 bases map to TRBD1. V lost 4 bases, J lost 3 bases, and 4 bases stayed unmatched. This CDR3 contains 14 residues. Germline CDR1 LGHNA, CDR2 YSLEER. The CDR3 is CASSRTGEDYEQYF. CDR3 bases: TGCGCCAGCAGCCGGACAGGGGAAGACTACGAGCAGTACTTC.

The chain is built from TRBV18 and TRBJ1-3, with a possible D match to TRBD1 (5 bases). The V and J ends lost 3 bases and 0 bases respectively, with 6 bases between them. The CDR3 has 14 residues. Per germline, CDR1 KGHSH and CDR2 LQKENI. As DNA, the CDR3 is TGTGCCAGCTCACCGGACATCTCTGGAAACACCATATATTTT. Protein: CASSPDISGNTIYF.

The chain carries TRBV28 and TRBJ1-2; D possibly corresponds to TRBD1 (5 bases). This CDR3 comprises 13 residues. CDR1 MDHEN and CDR2 SYDVKM come from the germline V gene. Trimming cost V 10 bases and J 2 bases, with 14 bases left between them. The CDR3 reads CATEPTVNYGYTF. For the CDR3, the DNA is TGTGCCACTGAACCGACAGTAAACTATGGCTACACCTTC.

The CDR3: CASSYRSGGYEQYF. The DNA of the CDR3 is TGTGCCAGCAGTTATCGTAGCGGCGGTTACGAGCAGTACTTC. V and J are TRBV27 and TRBJ2-7, with a possible D match to TRBD2 (6 bases). The CDR3 is made up of 14 amino acids. Trimming stripped 4 bases from V and 4 bases from J, with 14 bases between. From germline, CDR1 is MNHEY and CDR2 SMNVEV (reference sequence).

CDR3 nucleotide sequence: TGTGCCAGCACCCCCGCGGACAGGTTTGGGTCACCCCTCCACTTT. This encodes CASTPADRFGSPLHF. The chain couples TRBV6-2 or TRBV6-3 to TRBJ1-6; 7 bases fit TRBD1. CDR1 is MNHEY and CDR2 is SVGEGT in the germline V gene. CDR3 length: 15 amino acids. The junction had 13 bases not matched to a gene; V was cut back by 7 bases and J by 10 bases.

The rearrangement joins TRBV7-8 to TRBJ1-6; D gene uncertain. This CDR3 has 15 amino acids. Germline V gives CDR1 SGHVS, CDR2 FQNEAQ. V gave up 5 bases and J gave up 9 bases, with 17 bases separating them. The CDR3 reads CASSLGLAGSSPLHF. The CDR3 region has the DNA TGTGCCAGCAGCCTAGGCTTAGCTGGTAGTTCACCCCTCCACTTT.